The T cell receptor beta chain under discussion was sequenced for a study of OX40 agonist ivuxolimab in advanced cancers. Study-wide context: In this cohort, patients received ivuxolimab, an agonistic anti-OX40 (CD134) antibody. The patients received ivuxolimab by intravenous route every 2 weeks at 0.01 to 10 mg/kg. With a range of roughly 20 to 85, age averaged approximately 64 years, and about 83% were male. Findings of the study overall: Expanded clones tended on average to be more numerous among CD8+ T cells than CD4+.

The protocol was immunoSEQ multiplex PCR, while the TCRdb copy is restricted to in-frame clones and leaves out a portion. The sample carries 60,000 to 90,000 clones, around 80% recorded once. To note about this clone: Its specificity is unknown.

Germline loops: CDR1 MNHNY, CDR2 SVGAGI (reference sequence). Trimming shortened V by 5 bases and J by 5 bases, and 21 bases separated the two germline ends. The CDR3 covers 16 residues. The sequencing used CD4+ or CD8+ T cells sorted from blood, collected in a trial of the OX40 agonist ivuxolimab. This TCR came from an adult with an advanced solid tumor such as melanoma, head and neck, liver or kidney cancer. V and J are TRBV6-6 and TRBJ2-5; a weak D match, TRBD2 (6 bases). Here the CDR3 DNA reads TGTGCCAGCAGTCCACCCCGGACCCGGGGGAGGGAGACCCAGTACTTC. This codes for CASSPPRTRGRETQYF.